This T cell receptor (beta chain) was captured by sequencing in a study of T cell responses to AZD1222 COVID-19 vaccine (dated by TCRdb to the early 2020s). Background for the entire study: AZD1222 recipients with second doses at about 4 weeks or about 12 weeks were pooled, because spike-specific TCR depth and breadth did not differ between schedules. TCR sequencing was performed for 233 trial participants, of whom about 200 were given two doses of AZD1222 and 26 were given two doses of MenACWY control vaccine. Trial participants were enrolled by age into 18-55, 56-69 and 70-plus year subgroups, with roughly 150, 30 and 60 TCR-sequenced participants respectively. Study-wide conclusions, independent of this receptor: Participants were mostly white British and included more females than males, and it was suggested by the authors that clonal diversity may have been underestimated. No day 14 peak-response samples were available, so repertoires were characterized only after the peak T cell response. Reportedly, close to half of the unique spike-specific TCRs recognized epitopes lying outside the regions that are mutated in the B.1.351 and B.1.1.7 variants. CD4 TCRs associated with the vaccine covered the entire spike protein, and the dominant responses were in regions 160-218 and 743-854. A significant rise in spike-specific TCR breadth and depth was observed after two AZD1222 doses relative to day 0 and relative to MenACWY recipients. Conclusions about previously exposed vaccinees are limited because only six or seven AZD1222 recipients were SARS-CoV-2 seropositive at baseline. The 56-69-year group was small, and its depth increase did not reach significance, likely because of low power.

The sample's time point, from its label and the paper: baseline before first vaccination. Samples from vaccinated people were obtained from the UK trials COV001 and COV002, which included a single-blind randomized controlled phase 2/3 trial of AZD1222 (ChAdOx1 nCoV-19) in healthy adults. For TCRbeta chain sequencing, PBMC samples from trial participants were taken at day 0 and at day 28 after the second dose. Regarding this clone: Its target antigen remains unknown. Base qualities are not at hand, and no much larger clone is one base apart.

Here V drops 5 bases and J drops 8 bases, and the junction holds 21 bases not matched to any gene. Measured from the cysteine to the phenylalanine, the CDR3 is 19 residues long. Of all the DNA, just the CDR3 is kept, 57 bases in frame from base 1. Sequences SEHNR (CDR1) and FQNEAQ (CDR2) are obtained from the germline V gene (reference sequence). The CDR3 regions of human TCRbeta chains were analyzed by immunosequencing. The study's processing was this. Repertoire TCRs were matched against a reference library of SARS-CoV-2-specific TCRs generated with the MIRA antigen-specificity platform. Breadth meant the fraction of unique TCRs that were SARS-CoV-2-associated, whereas depth meant the fraction of total T cells that were SARS-CoV-2-associated. Using the MIRA data, every spike-specific TCR was mapped to the spike region that the TCR reacted to and assigned to either a CD4 or a CD8 class. Log10-transformed breadth and depth values were compared by one-way ANOVA with Sidak's multiple comparisons tests. TCRdb obtained this table from immuneACCESS and retained in-frame rearrangements with V and J assigned. These tables miss some clones; where compared with another copy, unresolved V genes account for less than half of the shortfall, and the remainder is unexplained. The V and J calls and the clone size are those of that table, but D and trimming were determined from the DNA. The sample profile shows approximately 130,000 clones; 85% to 95% of them were found once. Around 0.91% of the sample is taken by the ten largest.

The receptor chain draws on TRBV7-9 and TRBJ1-2; TRBD1 fits 12 bases in the junction. Here the sequenced sample was peripheral blood, taken on day 0 of AZD1222 vaccination. This sequence was found in an adult in good health. The CDR3 amino acid sequence is: CASSPLGTGGVGRPGGYTF. The DNA sequence follows: TGTGCCAGCAGCCCCCTCGGGACAGGGGGCGTGGGTCGGCCTGGGGGCTACACCTTC. The CDR3, completed at both ends by the reference TRBV7-9 and TRBJ1-2 genes, gives the full variable domain DTGVSQNPRHKITKRGQNVTFRCDPISEHNRLYWYRQTLGQGPEFLTYFQNEAQLEKSRLLSDRFSAERPKGSFSTLEIQRTEQGDSAMYLCASSPLGTGGVGRPGGYTFGSGTRLTVV.